Below are 10 T cell receptor delta chains sequenced from a single sample in a study of human gamma delta and Vdelta1 T cells. For these TCRs, the target antigens are not known. TCRdb re-processed the PCR reads using CATT. The sample consists of some 13,000 delta-chain clones, about half of them appearing once. Sequenced material: Vdelta1 gamma-delta T cells from blood grown in culture (DOT cells). These receptors all come from a human donor in good health.

The chain recombines TRDV1 with TRDJ1; either TRDD1 or TRDD2 may supply D (5 bases each). Germline CDR1 TSWWSYY, CDR2 QGS. The ends were cut back, 5 bases at V and 7 bases at J, with 17 bases in the middle. CDR3 size: 14 residues. Here the CDR3 reads CALGRPFNRSKLIF. The CDR3 nucleotides are TGTGCTCTTGGGAGACCCTTCAATAGGTCTAAACTCATCTTT.

This clone was observed a few times. This chain joins TRDV1 and TRDJ1; 9 positions match TRDD3. The CDR3 spans 21 residues. J was trimmed by 0 bases and V by 1 base; bases with no gene match: 18. CDR1 and CDR2 (germline): TSWWSYY, QGS. Written as DNA, the CDR3 is TGTGCTCTTGGGGAACCACTTGGGGGGTACTGGGGGAGGAGAAACACCGATAAACTCATCTTT. Protein sequence: CALGEPLGGYWGRRNTDKLIF.

The chain joins TRDV1 to TRDJ1; D is possibly TRDD2 or TRDD3 (5 bases each). V dropped 3 bases and J dropped 0 bases, with 41 bases sitting between them. Germline CDR1 reads TSWWSYY; CDR2 reads QGS. CDR3 length: 25 amino acids. The chain's CDR3 is CALGDPRAYRKVGAGTRPHTDKLIF. The DNA of the CDR3 is TGTGCTCTTGGGGACCCTCGGGCCTACCGGAAAGTTGGGGCAGGAACCCGTCCTCACACCGATAAACTCATCTTT.

V and J are TRDV1 and TRDJ1, with TRDD3 identical over 13 bases. Germline CDR1 reads TSWWSYY; CDR2 reads QGS. V gave up 3 bases and J gave up 3 bases; unmatched junction bases: 13. The CDR3 has 19 amino acids. CDR3 DNA sequence: TGTGCTCTTGGGGAGGGTACTGGGGGATACGGAATACCCCCCGATAAACTCATCTTT. Its translation: CALGEGTGGYGIPPDKLIF.

This clone is labeled medium-sized. The rearrangement joins TRDV1 to TRDJ1, with D perhaps matching TRDD3 (5 bases). The ends were cut back, 4 bases at V and 1 base at J, with 19 bases in the middle. This CDR3 is built from 17 residues. The germline V gene has CDR1 TSWWSYY and CDR2 QGS. Written as DNA, the CDR3 is TGTGCTCTTGGGGGACACTATTCCGGGGAGGCCACCGATAAACTCATCTTT. The encoded protein is CALGGHYSGEATDKLIF.

This clone occurred a few times. This rearrangement joins TRDV1 to TRDJ2; the match to TRDD3 covers 13 bases. In germline, CDR1 is TSWWSYY, CDR2 QGS. CDR3 length: 26 amino acids. V lost 4 bases and J lost 0; bases outside the gene matches: 29. Written as DNA, the CDR3 is TGTGCTCTTGGGGGAAGGCCTTCCATAGGAGGGGACTGGGGGATACGAGGACTTTCTTTGACAGCACAACTCTTCTTT. It is translated as CALGGRPSIGGDWGIRGLSLTAQLFF.

V is TRDV1 and J is TRDJ1; 12 positions agree with TRDD3. Trimming at V came to 1 base and at J to 2 bases, leaving 20 bases not matched to a gene. Germline CDR1 TSWWSYY, CDR2 QGS. This CDR3 comprises 22 residues. For the CDR3, the DNA is TGTGCTCTTGGGGAACCTTCCTACTCTGTACTGGGGGATACTGGGAGAACCGATAAACTCATCTTT. Amino acids: CALGEPSYSVLGDTGRTDKLIF.

The V and J genes are TRDV1 and TRDJ1, with D possibly TRDD1 on 6 matching bases. The CDR3 contains 21 residues. CDR1 and CDR2 (germline): TSWWSYY, QGS. With 0 bases removed from V and 1 base from J, the gap between germline ends came to 27 bases. The CDR3 loop reads CALGELEITLYLYLTTDKLIF. In DNA, the CDR3 is TGTGCTCTTGGGGAACTAGAAATAACGCTGTACCTGTACTTGACCACCGATAAACTCATCTTT.

This clone was counted between two and nine times. The chain uses TRDV1 and TRDJ1; D might be TRDD2 (6 bases). Germline-derived CDR1 and CDR2 are TSWWSYY and QGS. This CDR3 contains 19 residues. V dropped 2 bases and J dropped 0 bases, with 22 bases sitting between them. Written as DNA, the CDR3 is TGTGCTCTTGGGGAAAACCCCCTCCTACGGATTTGGGACACCGATAAACTCATCTTT. Translating gives CALGENPLLRIWDTDKLIF.

The gene calls are TRDV1 and TRDJ1; D is perhaps TRDD2 (6 bases). The CDR3 loop spans 24 amino acids. Germline assignment: CDR1 TSWWSYY and CDR2 QGS. Trimming removed 4 bases at V and 0 bases at J, with 39 bases between. CDR3 sequence reads: CALGGTFSSSNGVGLAPDTDKLIF. In nucleotides, the CDR3 is TGTGCTCTTGGGGGAACATTCTCTTCCTCAAATGGTGTGGGGTTAGCGCCGGACACCGATAAACTCATCTTT.